Each of the 21 T cell receptor beta chains below was sequenced from the same sample in a study of control samples from healthy donors and cancer patients. Measured with immunoSEQ multiplex PCR; TCRdb has only the in-frame clones, and not every one. The table has about 15,000 clones, about 90% seen once; the top ten hold 11%. Source material: PBMCs. The receptors were gathered from a woman in her seventies with colorectal cancer.

This chain links TRBV5-5 with TRBJ1-2; D not certain. Trimming took off 4 bases at V and 2 bases at J, with 12 bases between the two ends. The germline V gene encodes CDR1 SGHKS and CDR2 YYEKEE (reference sequence). The CDR3 covers 14 residues. The CDR3 spells CASSLTRTNYGYTF. The CDR3 coding sequence is TGTGCCAGCAGCCTCACGCGGACGAACTATGGCTACACCTTC.

This clone showed up just once. V gene TRBV4-1 combines with J gene TRBJ2-3; perhaps TRBD1 as D (7 bases). Germline loops: CDR1 MGHRA, CDR2 YSYEKL. Trimming left V 0 bases short and J 4 bases short, with 11 bases between. CDR3 length: 15 amino acids. The CDR3 DNA reads TGCGCCAGCAGCCAAGAAGGGGGCGGGGCAGATACGCAGTATTTT. Protein product: CASSQEGGGADTQYF.

The V and J genes are TRBV9 and TRBJ1-2; unclear D gene. Germline assignment: CDR1 SGDLS and CDR2 YYNGEE. CDR3 length: 13 amino acids. V was cut by 4 bases and J by 4 bases, with 11 bases left in between. The CDR3 bases are TGTGCCAGCAGCCCCCAGGAGGCCTATGGCTACACCTTC. Translated: CASSPQEAYGYTF.

The rearrangement joins TRBV19 to TRBJ2-5; 8 bases align to TRBD1. The trim removed 11 bases at V and 4 bases at J, leaving 12 bases unmatched. The germline V gene has CDR1 LNHDA and CDR2 SQIVND (reference sequence). The CDR3 has 14 amino acids. The CDR3 protein is CAPRPTGDLETQYF. The CDR3 DNA reads TGTGCCCCCCGGCCGACAGGGGATCTAGAGACCCAGTACTTC.

The chain is built from TRBV7-9 and TRBJ2-3, with D possibly being TRBD2 (5 bases). CDR3 length: 16 amino acids. The ends were cut back, 1 base at V and 0 bases at J, with 11 bases in the middle. Germline CDR1 is SEHNR and CDR2 is FQNEAQ (reference sequence). The CDR3 DNA reads TGTGCCAGCAGCTTAGGACTACATACTAGCACAGATACGCAGTATTTT. Protein sequence: CASSLGLHTSTDTQYF.

The chain links TRBV9 to TRBJ1-1; D call uncertain. The V gene lost 0 bases and the J gene lost 0 bases, with 6 bases spanning the gap. The V gene's germline CDR1 is SGDLS and CDR2 YYNGEE. The CDR3 loop spans 14 amino acids. The CDR3 DNA reads TGTGCCAGCAGCGTAGTGGAGGTGAACACTGAAGCTTTCTTT. Its protein product is CASSVVEVNTEAFF.

V is TRBV5-1 and J is TRBJ2-3; TRBD1 agrees at 7 bases. Trimming took 6 bases from V and 6 from J; bases not matched to a gene: 10. This CDR3 has 14 residues. Germline V CDR1 and CDR2: SGHRS, YFSETQ. The chain's CDR3 is CASTGVGGMDTQYF. CDR3 bases: TGCGCCAGCACAGGGGTAGGGGGCATGGATACGCAGTATTTT. The variable domain in full, with the rest retrieved from reference TRBV5-1 and TRBJ2-3, is KAGVTQTPRYLIKTRGQQVTLSCSPISGHRSVSWYQQTPGQGLQFLFEYFSETQRNKGNFPGRFSGRQFSNSRSEMNVSTLELGDSALYLCASTGVGGMDTQYFGPGTRLTVL.

This chain uses TRBV20-1 with TRBJ2-3, with 7 bases fitting TRBD2. There are 14 residues in the CDR3. Germline assignment: CDR1 DFQATT and CDR2 SNEGSKA (reference sequence). The V segment lost 3 bases and the J segment 1 base; nucleotides outside the gene matches: 4. The chain's CDR3 is CSASGAGGTDTQYF. The CDR3 DNA follows: TGCAGTGCTAGTGGGGCGGGGGGCACAGATACGCAGTATTTT.

CDR3 in DNA: TGTGCCAGCAGCTTCACCTACGAGCAGTACTTC. Its translation is CASSFTYEQYF. V gene TRBV12-3 or TRBV12-4 combines with J gene TRBJ2-7; D is unresolved. The CDR3 runs to 11 residues. The V end lost 6 bases, the J end lost 2 bases, and 5 bases lay between the germline ends.

The chain combines TRBV11-2 with TRBJ1-5; D ambiguous. The germline gives CDR1 SGHAT, CDR2 FQNNGV. Trimming pared 0 bases from V and 6 bases from J, leaving 12 bases between. The CDR3 length is 15 residues. In DNA, the CDR3 is TGTGCCAGCAGCTTAGATAGTGGGAGAGTTCAGCCCCAGCATTTT. It yields the protein CASSLDSGRVQPQHF.

The rearrangement uses TRBV6-5 and TRBJ1-6; possibly TRBD1 for D (5 bases). V lost 6 bases and J 10 bases, leaving 10 bases between the germline ends. Germline CDR1 is MNHEY and CDR2 is SVGAGI. The CDR3 is 12 residues long. The CDR3 sequence: CASRNGGSPLHF. In DNA form, the CDR3 reads TGTGCCAGCAGAAATGGGGGATCACCCCTCCACTTT.

This chain connects TRBV5-1 to TRBJ1-5; tentative D call: TRBD1 (6 bases). This CDR3 is built from 14 residues. Germline V CDR1 and CDR2: SGHRS, YFSETQ. Trimming took off 0 bases at V and 4 bases at J, with 8 bases between the two ends. CDR3 sequence (DNA): TGCGCCAGCAGCTTGGGAGACAGGAATCAGCCCCAGCATTTT. Translating gives CASSLGDRNQPQHF.

Only a few counts were recorded for this clone. Sequence at one end of the junction differs from germline and may be a read error. The chain uses TRBV18 and TRBJ1-1; TRBD1 matches at 8 bases. The CDR3 totals 13 residues. Germline V gene lookup returns CDR1 KGHSH and CDR2 LQKENI. The CDR3 bases are TGTGCCAGCTCGCCACAGGGGGGAACTGAAGCTTTCTTT. Translated, it gives CASSPQGGTEAFF.

The chain is built from TRBV19 and TRBJ1-2; D ambiguous. Germline values: CDR1 LNHDA, CDR2 SQIVND (reference sequence). The CDR3 is 17 amino acids. With 3 bases removed from V and 1 base from J, the gap between germline ends came to 18 bases. CDR3 amino acids: CASSIFAAQSRNYGYTF. CDR3 bases: TGTGCCAGTAGTATTTTCGCGGCTCAGAGCCGTAACTATGGCTACACCTTC.

The chain couples TRBV5-1 to TRBJ1-1; D possibly corresponds to TRBD1 (5 bases). CDR1 is SGHRS, CDR2 YFSETQ, per germline. The CDR3 has 16 amino acids. Trimming shortened V by 5 bases and J by 1 base, and 18 bases separated the two germline ends. The CDR3 DNA reads as TGCGCCAGCAGGTGGGGCGGGGGTGGATCGAACACTGAAGCTTTCTTT. Translation gives CASRWGGGGSNTEAFF.

This rearrangement joins TRBV14 to TRBJ2-1; D could derive from TRBD1 or TRBD2 (5 bases each). V was trimmed by 2 bases and J by 5 bases, leaving 13 bases between them. CDR3 length: 15 residues. CDR1 and CDR2 from the germline V gene are SGHDN and FVKESK. CDR3: CASSQLGTVHNEQFF. The CDR3 DNA sequence: TGTGCCAGCAGCCAACTAGGGACGGTTCACAATGAGCAGTTCTTC.

The V gene is TRBV18, the J gene TRBJ2-2, with 9 bases that match TRBD1. J lost 3 bases, V lost 2 bases, and 13 bases had no gene match. The V gene's germline CDR1 is KGHSH and CDR2 LQKENI. The CDR3 covers 19 residues. DNA of the CDR3: TGTGCCAGCTCACCAATTTTGACAGGGGGACTTGGGGACACCGGGGAGCTGTTTTTT. This gives the protein CASSPILTGGLGDTGELFF.

The genes are TRBV7-2 and TRBJ1-5, with 7 bases aligning to TRBD1. The CDR3 runs to 15 residues. Trimming cost V 1 base and J 4 bases; bases outside gene matches: 4. Germline CDR1 reads SGHTA; CDR2 reads FQGNSA. This CDR3 is CASSLGTGDNQPQHF. The CDR3 DNA sequence: TGTGCCAGCAGCTTAGGGACAGGCGATAATCAGCCCCAGCATTTT.

The J gene is TRBJ1-5, the V gene TRBV27; TRBD1 aligns across 10 bases. CDR3 size: 18 residues. Losses at the gene ends were 5 bases for V and 2 bases for J; bases not matched to a gene: 12. CDR1 is MNHEY, CDR2 SMNVEV, per germline (reference sequence). CDR3 sequence: CASSTTWDRGWGNQPQHF. The DNA for the CDR3 is TGTGCCAGCAGTACGACCTGGGACAGGGGTTGGGGCAATCAGCCCCAGCATTTT.

The chain combines TRBV6-5 with TRBJ1-5; D ambiguous. Germline V lookup: CDR1 MNHEY, CDR2 SVGAGI. This CDR3 is built from 15 residues. The V gene lost 0 bases and the J gene lost 3 bases, with 9 bases spanning the gap. DNA of the CDR3: TGTGCCAGCAGTTACTCGAGTACAGTCAATCAGCCCCAGCATTTT. Translating it yields CASSYSSTVNQPQHF.

A few counts support this clone. The gene calls are TRBV27 and TRBJ1-5; possibly TRBD1 for D (5 bases). Germline lookup yields CDR1 MNHEY and CDR2 SMNVEV (reference sequence). Trimming removed 3 bases from V and 5 bases from J, with 11 bases in between. The CDR3 sequence is 14 residues long. The CDR3 region is CASSFRGGYQPQHF. The CDR3 region has the DNA TGTGCCAGCAGTTTCCGTGGGGGTTATCAGCCCCAGCATTTT.